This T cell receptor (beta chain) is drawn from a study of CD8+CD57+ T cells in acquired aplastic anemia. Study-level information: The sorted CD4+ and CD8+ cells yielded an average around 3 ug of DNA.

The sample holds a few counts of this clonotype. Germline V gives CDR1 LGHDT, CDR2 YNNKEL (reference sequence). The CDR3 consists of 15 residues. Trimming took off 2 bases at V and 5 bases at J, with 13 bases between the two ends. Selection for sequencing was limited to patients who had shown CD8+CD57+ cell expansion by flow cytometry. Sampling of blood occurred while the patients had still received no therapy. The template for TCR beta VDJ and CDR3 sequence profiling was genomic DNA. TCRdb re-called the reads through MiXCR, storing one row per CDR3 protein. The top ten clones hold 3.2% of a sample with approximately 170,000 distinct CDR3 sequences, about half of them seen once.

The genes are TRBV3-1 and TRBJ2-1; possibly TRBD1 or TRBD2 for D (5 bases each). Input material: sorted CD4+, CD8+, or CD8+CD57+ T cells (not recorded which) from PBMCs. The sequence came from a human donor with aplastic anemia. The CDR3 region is CASSQYGTANNEQFF. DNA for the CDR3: TGTGCCAGCAGCCAATACGGGACGGCAAACAATGAGCAGTTCTTC.